This T cell receptor beta chain is from a study of blood T cells in healthy people across ages. Study findings and constraints: Relative to aged donors, long-lived donors carried more naive CD4+ cells and displayed higher diversity.

Next came a second PCR, run for roughly 6 to 11 cycles, which used a sample-barcoded 5' primer along with a J-beta primer mix. From the 5' RACE reads, TCRdb called clonotypes with MiXCR, one entry per CDR3 protein. The sample includes 1.5 million to 1.9 million distinct CDR3 sequences, 35% to 45% seen only once; the top ten take roughly 3.7%. This clonotype was recorded a few times. Its antigen is currently unknown. Germline V CDR1 and CDR2: SGHRS, YFSETQ. Trimming shortened V by 4 bases and J by 0 bases, and 10 bases separated the two germline ends. The CDR3 covers 14 residues. The sequence derives from a woman between 18 and 29 years old in good health. Source material: blood. This chain links TRBV5-1 with TRBJ1-1; D is undetermined. As DNA, the CDR3 is TGCGCCAGCAGCCTAGACGCAATGAACACTGAAGCTTTCTTT. Translation: CASSLDAMNTEAFF. The variable domain in full, completed from reference TRBV5-1 and TRBJ1-1, reads KAGVTQTPRYLIKTRGQQVTLSCSPISGHRSVSWYQQTPGQGLQFLFEYFSETQRNKGNFPGRFSGRQFSNSRSEMNVSTLELGDSALYLCASSLDAMNTEAFFGQGTRLTVV.